This T cell receptor beta chain was found in a study of Graves' ophthalmopathy and Graves' hyperthyroidism. Germline-derived CDR1 and CDR2 are SGHTA and FQGNSA. This CDR3 is 16 amino acids long. Beta-chain TCR CDR3 regions were amplified from RNA transcripts. RT-PCR in the first round used HTBI primers; a second-round multiplex PCR followed. TCRdb redid the calling of the multiplex PCR reads with MiXCR, one entry per CDR3 protein. The data show 900,000 to 1,200,000 distinct CDR3 sequences, approximately 35% seen once. Hyperthyroidism patients were newly diagnosed, ill under 2 months, and aged 18 to 65 years. Other autoimmune diseases, uncontrolled infections, pregnancy and lactation each led to patient exclusion. As for this clonotype: Its antigen is unknown. A read error may account for a junction end that differs from germline.

Whole-study findings and limits: Blood shared most expanded thyroid clonotypes above 0.001 frequency. The model's ophthalmopathy progression predictions had roughly 65% sensitivity and over 72% specificity.

The chain uses TRBV7-2 and TRBJ2-6, with a possible D match to TRBD2 (5 bases). This receptor was obtained from an adult man with Graves' hyperthyroidism. Sequences were obtained from peripheral blood or thyroid tissue (not recorded which). In DNA form, the CDR3 reads TGCGTCAGCAGCCAAGAACTAGAATCCGGGGCCAACGTCCTGACTTTC. Its translation: CVSSQELESGANVLTF.